One and the same sample provided the 22 T cell receptor beta chains below, sequenced in a study of metastatic and nonmetastatic thyroid tumors. Thyroid surgery took place with no prior treatment in any patient. TCRdb redid the clone calls on the PCR reads using MiXCR. The sample yields approximately 7,800 clones, approximately 25% seen once. The specimen sequenced was adjacent normal tissue. The receptor source for this set is a female donor with papillary thyroid cancer or a benign thyroid nodule (not recorded which). Some clones in this sample may be carry-over from other donors' samples.

By sample fraction, this clone is medium-sized. V gene TRBV5-1 combines with J gene TRBJ1-5; D is possibly TRBD1 (5 bases). CDR3 length equals 13 residues. V shed 4 bases and J shed 3 bases, with 8 bases lying between them. Germline CDR1 and CDR2: SGHRS and YFSETQ. The CDR3 sequence is CASSQDNNQPQHF. CDR3 bases: TGCGCCAGCAGCCAGGACAACAATCAGCCCCAGCATTTT.

On this clone: A read error may account for a junction end that differs from germline. The chain has TRBV20-1 and TRBJ2-7; 10 bases match TRBD2. From germline, CDR1 is DFQATT and CDR2 SNEGSKA (reference sequence). This CDR3 has 13 amino acids. The CDR3 is CSATGLAVYGQYF. The CDR3 nucleotides are TGCAGTGCCACAGGACTAGCGGTCTACGGGCAGTACTTC.

V gene TRBV3-1 combines with J gene TRBJ2-3; D is undetermined. Germline V gene sequence: CDR1 LGHDT, CDR2 YNNKEL (reference sequence). This CDR3 has 17 residues. Between the trimmed V and J ends, which lost 4 bases and 4 bases, there was a span of 21 bases. This CDR3 reads CASSPYGPHVRADTQYF. CDR3 in DNA: TGTGCCAGCAGCCCCTACGGCCCACACGTCCGGGCAGATACGCAGTATTTT.

The V gene is TRBV7-2, the J gene TRBJ2-7; D not resolved. The germline V gene encodes CDR1 SGHTA and CDR2 FQGNSA. The CDR3 extends over 13 amino acids. V was shortened by 1 base and J by 2 bases, with 6 bases between the two germline ends. CDR3 in amino acids: CASSLDSAYEQYF. In nucleotides, the CDR3 is TGTGCCAGCAGCTTAGACAGCGCCTACGAGCAGTACTTC. The variable domain in full, with the rest retrieved from reference TRBV7-2 and TRBJ2-7, is GAGVSQSPSNKVTEKGKDVELRCDPISGHTALYWYRQSLGQGLEFLIYFQGNSAPDKSGLPSDRFSAERTGGSVSTLTIQRTQQEDSAVYLCASSLDSAYEQYFGPGTRLTVT.

This clone has a handful of counts. This rearrangement joins TRBV3-1 to TRBJ1-1, with no clear D. V lost 6 bases, J lost 3 bases, and 11 bases lay in between. Per the germline V gene, CDR1 is LGHDT and CDR2 is YNNKEL (reference sequence). The CDR3 loop spans 13 amino acids. DNA for the CDR3: TGTGCCAGCAGTGCGTACATGGACACTGAAGCTTTCTTT. Translating it yields CASSAYMDTEAFF.

Turning to this clone: The junction departs from germline at one end; a sequencing error may be responsible. The chain uses TRBV28 and TRBJ1-6; D remains ambiguous. The CDR3 is made up of 16 amino acids. Germline CDR1 MDHEN, CDR2 SYDVKM. The DNA for the CDR3 is TGTGCCAGCAGCCGTGGACTCATCTCCTATAACTCACCCCTCCACTTT. Translation: CASSRGLISYNSPLHF.

With regard to this clone: At one boundary the junction diverges from the germline segment, which might be a read error. The V call is TRBV5-1, the J call TRBJ2-7, with D unresolved. The V gene's germline CDR1 is SGHRS and CDR2 YFSETQ. The length of the CDR3 is 11 residues. The CDR3 DNA reads as TGCGCCAGCAGCTCGTGCTACGAGCAGCACTTC. Its translation is CASSSCYEQHF.

This clone was seen repeatedly, ten times or more. The chain recombines TRBV30 with TRBJ1-1; D possibly corresponds to TRBD1 (6 bases). V lost 0 bases, J lost 7 bases, and 12 bases lay in between. The CDR3 sequence is 13 residues long. CDR1 is GTSNPN, CDR2 SVGIG, per germline (reference sequence). The CDR3 nucleotides read TGTGCCTGGAGTGTCGGCAGGGGAAGTGAAGCTTTCTTT. Translation gives CAWSVGRGSEAFF.

The CDR3 protein is CASSQSATSNQPQHF. The DNA of the CDR3 is TGTGCCAGTAGCCAATCGGCGACTAGCAATCAGCCCCAGCATTTT. V gene TRBV19 combines with J gene TRBJ1-5; D gene ambiguous. CDR3 size: 15 residues. V was trimmed by 6 bases and J by 0 bases, leaving 12 bases between them. In germline, CDR1 is LNHDA, CDR2 SQIVND (reference sequence).

By its share, this clone is medium-sized (0.01 to 0.1%). The V and J genes are TRBV30 and TRBJ2-7, with D perhaps assigned TRBD1 or TRBD2 (5 bases each). Germline V gene data show CDR1 as GTSNPN and CDR2 as SVGIG (reference sequence). V gave up 4 bases and J gave up 3 bases, with 19 bases separating them. The CDR3 totals 15 residues. CDR3: CAWTSGTDNRYEQYF. The CDR3 bases are TGTGCCTGGACGTCCGGGACCGATAATCGCTACGAGCAGTACTTC. Full variable domain (outside the CDR3, taken from reference TRBV30 and TRBJ2-7): SQTIHQWPATLVQPVGSPLSLECTVEGTSNPNLYWYRQAAGRGLQLLFYSVGIGQISSEVPQNLSASRPQDRQFILSSKKLLLSDSGFYLCAWTSGTDNRYEQYFGPGTRLTVT.

This clone was observed many times. The V gene is TRBV3-1, the J gene TRBJ1-3, with D tentatively TRBD1 (6 bases). The CDR3 is 14 amino acids. Germline V gives CDR1 LGHDT, CDR2 YNNKEL (reference sequence). The germline V and J ends were trimmed by 5 bases and 6 bases, with 14 bases remaining between them. In DNA form, the CDR3 reads TGTGCCAGCAGCTATTGGGACACCCAAAACACCATATATTTT. Amino acids: CASSYWDTQNTIYF. The full variable domain, in which reference TRBV3-1 and TRBJ1-3 provide the parts outside the CDR3, is DTAVSQTPKYLVTQMGNDKSIKCEQNLGHDTMYWYKQDSKKFLKIMFSYNNKELIINETVPNRFSPKSPDKAHLNLHINSLELGDSAVYFCASSYWDTQNTIYFGEGSWLTVV.

This sequence joins TRBV4-2 and TRBJ1-5; TRBD1 agrees at 9 bases. V dropped 0 bases and J dropped 6; count of bases not matched to a gene: 6. Per germline, CDR1 LGHNA and CDR2 YNFKEQ. The CDR3 spans 16 residues. The DNA for the CDR3 is TGTGCCAGCAGCCAAGATTGGGGACAGGGAGGTCAGCCCCAGCATTTT. Translation gives CASSQDWGQGGQPQHF.

This clone was seen a few times. The V gene is TRBV6-1, the J gene TRBJ2-2; 8 bases are a match to TRBD1. This CDR3 spans 14 amino acids. V trimming: 5 bases; J trimming: 5 bases; junction bases outside the gene matches: 4. Per the germline V gene, CDR1 is MNHNS and CDR2 is SASEGT. CDR3 residues: CASSRDRLTGELFF. CDR3 nucleotide sequence: TGTGCCAGCAGTAGGGACAGGTTGACCGGGGAGCTGTTTTTT.

Comment on this clone: It may be a read error: a sequence one base away is much more abundant. CDR3 in amino acids: CASIYSGPGQGVFWQYF. The CDR3 region has the DNA TGTGCCAGCATTTACTCGGGACCGGGACAGGGGGTATTCTGGCAGTACTTC. The J gene is TRBJ2-7, the V gene TRBV6-7, with 11 bases lining up with TRBD1. TRBV6-7 is known as an ORF, though its function is uncertain. This CDR3 is built from 17 residues.

The chain joins TRBV6-4 to TRBJ1-1; D not resolved. CDR1 and CDR2 from the germline V gene are MRHNA and SNTAGT. V lost 8 bases to trimming and J lost 1 base, with 11 bases between them. The CDR3 extends over 13 amino acids. The chain's CDR3 is CASERLKNTEAFF. The CDR3 coding sequence is TGTGCCAGCGAGCGACTGAAGAACACTGAAGCTTTCTTT.

This rearrangement joins TRBV14 to TRBJ2-1, with TRBD2 identical over 7 bases. CDR3 length: 16 amino acids. J was trimmed by 2 bases and V by 1 base; bases with no gene match: 5. The germline gives CDR1 SGHDN, CDR2 FVKESK. Here the CDR3 DNA reads TGTGCCAGCAGCCAAGTCGGGGGGAGCGCCTACAATGAGCAGTTCTTC. It yields the protein CASSQVGGSAYNEQFF. Based on the CDR3 plus reference TRBV14 and TRBJ2-1, the full variable domain is EAGVTQFPSHSVIEKGQTVTLRCDPISGHDNLYWYRRVMGKEIKFLLHFVKESKQDESGMPNNRFLAERTGGTYSTLKVQPAELEDSGVYFCASSQVGGSAYNEQFFGPGTRLTVL.

Notes on this clone: Since the CDR3 does not end with the conserved phenylalanine or tryptophan, this likely comes from a read error. This rearrangement joins TRBV20-1 to TRBJ2-2; D may be TRBD2 (6 bases). Germline CDR1 and CDR2: DFQATT and SNEGSKA (reference sequence). The germline V and J ends were trimmed by 0 bases and 7 bases, with 21 bases remaining between them. The CDR3 is 17 amino acids. For the CDR3, the DNA is TGCAGTGCTAGAGATCCCCTGCTAGCGCGAGAGGTCGGGGAGCTGTTTCTT. This gives the protein CSARDPLLAREVGELFL.

Within the sample, this clone is medium-sized. The chain links TRBV30 to TRBJ2-7, with 10 positions matching TRBD2. Trimming cost V 8 bases and J 4 bases; bases outside gene matches: 8. The CDR3 contains 13 residues. The V gene's germline CDR1 is GTSNPN and CDR2 SVGIG (reference sequence). The CDR3 DNA reads as TGTGCCGGTGGACTAGCGGAAACGTACGAGCAGTACTTC. Protein product: CAGGLAETYEQYF.

The chain uses TRBV2 and TRBJ1-5; no reliable D call. Germline V gene sequence: CDR1 SNHLY, CDR2 FYNNEI. CDR3 length: 13 residues. V was shortened by 8 bases and J by 7 bases, with 15 bases between the two germline ends. The DNA of the CDR3 is TGTGCCAGCTATGGAGGCGGGCGCCAGCCCCAGCATTTT. Protein: CASYGGGRQPQHF.

This clone was detected many times. Since a much larger clone is just one base distant, this may be a read error. The V call is TRBV6-5, the J call TRBJ1-6; D ambiguous. CDR3 length: 12 amino acids. In germline, CDR1 is MNHEY, CDR2 SVGAGI. This chain's CDR3 is CASSYGYSPLRF. CDR3 nucleotide sequence: TGTGCCAGCAGTTACGGGTATTCACCCCTCCGCTTT.

This clone was counted once. CDR3 region: CASRLAGDFFYEQYF. In nucleotides, the CDR3 is TGCGCCAGCAGACTAGCGGGGGACTTTTTCTACGAGCAGTACTTC. The rearrangement joins TRBV5-1 to TRBJ2-7; TRBD2 agrees at 11 bases. After removal of 5 bases from V and 3 bases from J, the junction contained 7 bases not matched to a gene. The CDR3 has 15 amino acids. Per the germline V gene, CDR1 is SGHRS and CDR2 is YFSETQ.

This clone has a count of ten or more. This chain uses TRBV3-1 with TRBJ2-5, with 9 bases matching TRBD2. Germline V lookup: CDR1 LGHDT, CDR2 YNNKEL (reference sequence). CDR3 length: 13 residues. Trimming removed 7 bases from V and 5 bases from J; junction bases left unmatched: 5. The CDR3 spells CASTGGGGETQYF. In nucleotides, the CDR3 is TGTGCCAGCACAGGCGGGGGGGGGGAGACCCAGTACTTC.